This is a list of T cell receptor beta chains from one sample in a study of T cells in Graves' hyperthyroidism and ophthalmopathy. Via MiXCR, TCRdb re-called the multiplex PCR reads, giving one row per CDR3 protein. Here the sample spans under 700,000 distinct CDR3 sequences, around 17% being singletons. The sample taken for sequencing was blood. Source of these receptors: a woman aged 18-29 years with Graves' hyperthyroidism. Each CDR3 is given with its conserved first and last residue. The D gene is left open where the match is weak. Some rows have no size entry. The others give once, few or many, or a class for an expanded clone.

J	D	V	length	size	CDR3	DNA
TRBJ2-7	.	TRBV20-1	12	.	CSAPRGVHEQYF	TGCAGTGCCCCGAGGGGCGTTCACGAGCAGTACTTC
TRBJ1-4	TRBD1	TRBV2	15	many	CASSDQPGDREKLFF	TGTGCCAGCAGCGATCAGCCGGGGGACAGAGAAAAACTGTTTTTT
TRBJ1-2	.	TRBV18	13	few	CASSPGTFSGYTF	TGTGCCAGCTCACCCGGGACCTTTTCCGGCTACACCTTC
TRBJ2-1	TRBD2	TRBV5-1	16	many	CASSSGLAGGVNEQFF	TGCGCCAGCAGCTCCGGACTAGCCGGAGGGGTGAATGAGCAGTTCTTC
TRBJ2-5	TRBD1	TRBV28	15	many	CNSSPGDRGRETQYF	TGTAATTCATCTCCGGGGGACAGGGGGCGAGAGACCCAGTACTTC
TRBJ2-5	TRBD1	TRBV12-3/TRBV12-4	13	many	CASSSDRAATQYF	TGTGCCAGCAGTTCGGACAGGGCGGCGACCCAGTACTTC
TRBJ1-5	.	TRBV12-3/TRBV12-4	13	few	CASSPGRRQPQHF	TGTGCCAGCAGTCCTGGGAGGAGACAGCCCCAGCATTTT
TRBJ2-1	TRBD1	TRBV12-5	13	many	CASGNYLTGQQFF	TGTGCTAGTGGTAACTACCTGACAGGGCAGCAGTTCTTC
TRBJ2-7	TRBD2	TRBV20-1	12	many	CSARERENEQYF	TGCAGTGCCCGAGAGCGGGAGAACGAGCAGTACTTC
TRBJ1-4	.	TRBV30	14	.	CAWTTAGSAEKLFF	TGTGCCTGGACCACCGCGGGGTCTGCTGAAAAACTGTTTTTT
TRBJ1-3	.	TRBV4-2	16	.	CASSQLAREPGNTIYF	TGTGCCAGCAGCCAGCTAGCAAGGGAACCCGGAAACACCATATATTTT
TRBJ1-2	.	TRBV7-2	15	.	CASSQQGSAIYGYTF	TGTGCCAGCAGCCAACAGGGCTCGGCCATCTATGGCTACACCTTC
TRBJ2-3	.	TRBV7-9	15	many	CASSLLPSGTDTQYF	TGTGCCAGCAGCTTGTTACCGTCGGGCACAGATACGCAGTATTTT
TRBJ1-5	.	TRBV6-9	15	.	CASSYRGAGNQPQHF	TGTGCCAGCAGTTACCGGGGGGCGGGCAATCAGCCCCAGCATTTT
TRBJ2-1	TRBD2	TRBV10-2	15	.	CASRTSGTSGGEQFF	TGCGCCAGCAGGACATCCGGGACTAGCGGCGGTGAGCAGTTCTTC
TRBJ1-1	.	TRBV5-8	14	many	CASSLGGVYVEAFF	TGTGCCAGCAGCTTGGGGGGGGTTTATGTTGAAGCTTTCTTT
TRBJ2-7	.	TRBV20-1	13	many	CSARGTGLYEQYF	TGCAGTGCTAGAGGGACAGGACTATACGAGCAGTACTTC
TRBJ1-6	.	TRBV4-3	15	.	CASSQVGADNSPLHF	TGCGCCAGCAGCCAAGTGGGGGCCGATAATTCACCCCTCCACTTT
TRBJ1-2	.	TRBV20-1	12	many	CSAGGGLGGYTF	TGCAGTGCTGGAGGAGGTTTGGGAGGCTACACCTTC
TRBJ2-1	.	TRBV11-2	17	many	CASSLLGGGSLGDEQFF	TGTGCCAGCAGCCTGTTGGGCGGGGGCTCTCTTGGGGATGAGCAGTTCTTC
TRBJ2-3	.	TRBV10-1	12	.	CASSESGVTQYF	TGCGCCAGCAGTGAGTCGGGGGTTACGCAGTATTTT
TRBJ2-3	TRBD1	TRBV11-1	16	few	CASSSRETGTTDTQYF	TGTGCCAGCAGCTCCCGTGAGACAGGGACCACAGATACGCAGTATTTT
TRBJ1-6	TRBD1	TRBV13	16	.	CASSSTRTGSNSPLHF	TGTGCCAGCAGCTCTACCCGGACAGGGTCTAATTCACCCCTCCACTTT
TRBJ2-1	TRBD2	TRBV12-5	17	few	CASGLKGLAGIYNEQFF	TGTGCTAGTGGTTTGAAAGGACTAGCGGGGATTTACAATGAGCAGTTCTTC
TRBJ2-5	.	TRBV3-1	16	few	CASSQVATGQGETQYF	TGTGCCAGCAGCCAAGTAGCTACAGGGCAAGGAGAGACCCAGTACTTC
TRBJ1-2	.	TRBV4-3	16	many	CASSQASTGRNYGYTF	TGCGCCAGCAGCCAAGCGTCGACAGGCCGCAACTATGGCTACACCTTC
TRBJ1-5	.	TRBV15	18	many	CATSRDGGRDYSNQPQHF	TGTGCCACCAGCAGGGACGGCGGACGGGACTATAGCAATCAGCCCCAGCATTTT
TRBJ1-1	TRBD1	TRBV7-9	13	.	CASRPGGDTEAFF	TGTGCCAGCAGGCCAGGGGGAGACACTGAAGCTTTCTTT
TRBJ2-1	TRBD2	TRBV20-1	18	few	CSASFGLAGALTYNEQFF	TGCAGTGCTTCATTCGGACTAGCGGGAGCTTTGACCTACAATGAGCAGTTCTTC
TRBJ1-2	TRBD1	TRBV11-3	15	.	CASSLDGTGVYGYTF	TGTGCCAGCAGCTTAGATGGGACAGGGGTCTATGGCTACACCTTC